Each of the 21 T cell receptor beta chains below was sequenced from the same sample in a study of T cell responses to AZD1222 COVID-19 vaccine. TCRdb keeps only in-frame clones here, not all; method: immunoSEQ multiplex PCR. The sample has about 180,000 clones, about nine tenths seen once. The starting material was peripheral blood, obtained on day 0 of AZD1222 vaccination. Every receptor here comes from an adult in good health.

The gene calls are TRBV5-6 and TRBJ1-4, with D uncertain. Germline V gene sequence: CDR1 SGHDT, CDR2 YYEEEE. Trimming pared 1 base from V and 5 bases from J, leaving 12 bases between. The CDR3 has 15 residues. The DNA of the CDR3 is TGTGCCAGCAGCTTGTTGTCTCTTGCGAATGAAAAACTGTTTTTT. Translation gives CASSLLSLANEKLFF. The whole variable domain, filled in from reference TRBV5-6 and TRBJ1-4, reads DAGVTQSPTHLIKTRGQQVTLRCSPKSGHDTVSWYQQALGQGPQFIFQYYEEEERQRGNFPDRFSGHQFPNYSSELNVNALLLGDSALYLCASSLLSLANEKLFFGSGTQLSVL.

J is TRBJ2-7 and V is TRBV10-1; 10 bases are shared with TRBD2. V shed 0 bases and J 4 bases; nucleotides not matched to a gene: 9. Germline V gene data show CDR1 as WNHNN and CDR2 as SYGVQD (reference sequence). The CDR3 runs 17 residues. The chain's CDR3 is CASSESHLAGEIYEQYF. The CDR3 nucleotides read TGCGCCAGCAGTGAGTCCCACCTAGCGGGGGAGATTTACGAGCAGTACTTC.

The chain combines TRBV9 with TRBJ2-3; D remains unclear. CDR1 SGDLS and CDR2 YYNGEE come from the germline V gene. Trimming cost V 0 bases and J 5 bases, with 7 bases left between them. The CDR3 consists of 13 residues. The CDR3 reads CASSVELGDTQYF. CDR3 nucleotides: TGTGCCAGCAGCGTAGAGCTGGGAGATACGCAGTATTTT.

The chain couples TRBV19 to TRBJ2-7; tentative D call: TRBD2 (5 bases). V lost 3 bases, J lost 2 bases, and 20 bases lay in between. Germline values: CDR1 LNHDA, CDR2 SQIVND (reference sequence). The CDR3 extends over 17 amino acids. CDR3 nucleotides: TGTGCCAGTAGTATGCAGGACGTGGGCCCCGGGGCCTACGAGCAGTACTTC. Its translation: CASSMQDVGPGAYEQYF. Drawing the rest from reference TRBV19 and TRBJ2-7, the complete variable domain is DGGITQSPKYLFRKEGQNVTLSCEQNLNHDAMYWYRQDPGQGLRLIYYSQIVNDFQKGDIAEGYSVSREKKESFPLTVTSAQKNPTAFYLCASSMQDVGPGAYEQYFGPGTRLTVT.

The J gene is TRBJ1-6, the V gene TRBV7-2; D perhaps matches TRBD1 (5 bases). The CDR3 covers 14 residues. Trimming pared 5 bases from V and 13 bases from J, leaving 18 bases between. CDR1 SGHTA and CDR2 FQGNSA come from the germline V gene. The CDR3 DNA sequence: TGTGCCAGCAGCCCGGGGGGGTCCAGTAGGCCCCTCCACTTT. Translation: CASSPGGSSRPLHF. The full variable domain, in which reference TRBV7-2 and TRBJ1-6 provide the parts outside the CDR3, is GAGVSQSPSNKVTEKGKDVELRCDPISGHTALYWYRQSLGQGLEFLIYFQGNSAPDKSGLPSDRFSAERTGGSVSTLTIQRTQQEDSAVYLCASSPGGSSRPLHFGNGTRLTVT.

V is TRBV30 and J is TRBJ1-5, with 10 bases identical to TRBD1. CDR1 and CDR2 (germline): GTSNPN, SVGIG (reference sequence). CDR3 size: 14 residues. The J segment lost 7 bases and the V segment lost 4 bases, leaving 7 bases of the junction unmatched. This chain's CDR3 is CAWKGQGPEQPQHF. The CDR3 DNA follows: TGTGCCTGGAAGGGACAGGGGCCGGAGCAGCCCCAGCATTTT.

The chain has TRBV27 and TRBJ2-3, with 9 bases aligning to TRBD2. The CDR3 is made up of 17 amino acids. Trimming cost V 0 bases and J 4 bases; bases outside gene matches: 8. CDR1 is MNHEY, CDR2 SMNVEV, per germline (reference sequence). The CDR3 is CASSLSSPGLAADTQYF. In DNA form, the CDR3 reads TGTGCCAGCAGTTTATCGAGTCCGGGACTAGCTGCAGATACGCAGTATTTT.

The DNA of the CDR3 is TGTGCCAGCAGCTTGGAGGGGACTAGCACAGATACGCAGTATTTT. This encodes CASSLEGTSTDTQYF. The chain recombines TRBV7-2 with TRBJ2-3; maybe TRBD2 (6 bases). The CDR3 is made up of 15 amino acids. V lost 3 bases, J lost 0 bases, and 10 bases lay in between. The germline gives CDR1 SGHTA, CDR2 FQGNSA.

The chain links TRBV5-8 to TRBJ1-2; D gene uncertain. In germline, CDR1 is SGHTS, CDR2 YDEGEE. The V end was cut by 4 bases, the J end by 4 bases, with 11 bases between. The CDR3 extends over 13 amino acids. The CDR3 DNA follows: TGTGCCAGCAGCGTGAGCGGCGTCTATGGCTACACCTTC. It encodes CASSVSGVYGYTF.

The chain combines TRBV23-1 with TRBJ1-5; unclear D gene. TRBV23-1 is flagged as an ORF with uncertain function. There are 14 residues in the CDR3. V was trimmed by 0 bases and J by 6 bases, leaving 9 bases between them. The CDR3 DNA sequence: TGCGCCAGCAGTCAATCGCTTTTAGGTCAGCCCCAGCATTTT. Translation: CASSQSLLGQPQHF.

J is TRBJ1-2 and V is TRBV6-1, with TRBD1 as a possible D gene (6 bases). Germline CDR1 MNHNS, CDR2 SASEGT. The length of the CDR3 is 13 residues. The V end was cut by 2 bases, the J end by 3 bases, with 7 bases between. CDR3 in amino acids: CASSERQDYGYTF. CDR3 sequence (DNA): TGTGCCAGCAGTGAACGACAGGACTATGGCTACACCTTC.

The genes are TRBV3-1 (or the pseudogene TRBV3-2) and TRBJ1-2; 7 nucleotides align to TRBD1. Germline V gives CDR1 LGHDT, CDR2 YNNKEL (reference sequence). The CDR3 is 12 amino acids. The J segment lost 8 bases and the V segment lost 11 bases, leaving 11 bases of the junction unmatched. CDR3 DNA: TGTGCCGCAGCTCTTGCAGGGGGGGGCTACACCTTC. Amino acid sequence: CAAALAGGGYTF.

This clone turned up a few times. The chain uses TRBV3-1 (or the pseudogene TRBV3-2) and TRBJ1-1; 9 bases are a match to TRBD1. Germline assignment: CDR1 LGHDT and CDR2 YNNKEL (reference sequence). CDR3 length: 15 amino acids. Trimming at V came to 1 base and at J to 2 bases, leaving 2 bases not matched to a gene. This CDR3 is CASSQAGQGNTEAFF. For the CDR3, the DNA is TGTGCCAGCAGCCAAGCGGGACAGGGCAACACTGAAGCTTTCTTT.

The J gene is TRBJ1-1, the V gene TRBV10-3; TRBD1 is a possible D gene (6 bases). CDR1 and CDR2 from the germline V gene are ENHRY and SYGVKD. The V gene lost 2 bases and the J gene lost 4 bases, with 11 bases spanning the gap. This CDR3 is 14 amino acids long. CDR3 in DNA: TGTGCCATCAGTGAGCAGGGGCTAGGCACTGAAGCTTTCTTT. Its translation: CAISEQGLGTEAFF.

Turning to this clone: The sample carries other DNA sequences with the same CDR3. The J gene is TRBJ1-6, the V gene TRBV11-2; D not resolved. Germline assignment: CDR1 SGHAT and CDR2 FQNNGV. The V end was cut by 0 bases, the J end by 10 bases, with 7 bases between. The CDR3 totals 13 residues. The CDR3 sequence: CASSLDPQSPLHF. CDR3 coding DNA: TGTGCCAGCAGCTTAGATCCTCAATCACCCCTCCACTTT.

The DNA for the CDR3 is TGTGCCAGCAGCTCGTCGGCCGGTAATCAGCCCCAGCATTTT. Its translation: CASSSSAGNQPQHF. The V call is TRBV7-9, the J call TRBJ1-5; D gene ambiguous. V lost 4 bases and J lost 4, with 11 bases in between. The germline gives CDR1 SEHNR, CDR2 FQNEAQ (reference sequence). The CDR3 length is 14 residues.

J is TRBJ1-2 and V is TRBV21-1. TRBV21-1 corresponds to a pseudogene. The CDR3 extends over 17 amino acids. The CDR3 coding sequence is TGTGCCAGCAGCAAAGGGGGGGGAAGGACAGCTATCTATGGCTACACCTTC. This gives the protein CASSKGGGRTAIYGYTF.

J is TRBJ1-3 and V is TRBV16; D is ambiguous. The germline V and J ends were trimmed by 4 bases and 4 bases, with 17 bases remaining between them. The CDR3 sequence is 16 residues long. The germline V gene encodes CDR1 KGHSY and CDR2 FQNENV. CDR3 protein: CASSLTSTVFGNTIYF. CDR3 in DNA: TGTGCCAGCAGCCTTACATCCACGGTGTTCGGAAACACCATATATTTT.

The genes are TRBV7-2 and TRBJ1-2, with 9 bases fitting TRBD1. Germline CDR1 is SGHTA and CDR2 is FQGNSA. This CDR3 is 13 amino acids long. The ends lost 2 bases at V and 7 bases at J; junction bases unmatched: 2. This chain's CDR3 is CASSLYRGLGYTF. CDR3 DNA sequence: TGTGCCAGCAGCTTATACAGGGGGCTTGGCTACACCTTC. The full variable domain, with the rest looked up from reference TRBV7-2 and TRBJ1-2, is GAGVSQSPSNKVTEKGKDVELRCDPISGHTALYWYRQSLGQGLEFLIYFQGNSAPDKSGLPSDRFSAERTGGSVSTLTIQRTQQEDSAVYLCASSLYRGLGYTFGSGTRLTVV.

The rearrangement joins TRBV7-3 to TRBJ2-1; TRBD2 aligns across 7 bases. The trim removed 4 bases at V and 10 bases at J, leaving 16 bases unmatched. Germline lookup yields CDR1 SGHTA and CDR2 FQGTGA. This CDR3 comprises 16 residues. The CDR3: CASSSQAGTPSGEQFF. The CDR3 DNA reads as TGTGCCAGCAGCTCCCAAGCGGGGACCCCTTCGGGGGAGCAGTTCTTC.

In DNA form, the CDR3 reads TGTGCCAGCAGCCACCTCTTAGGGCAGGGGGACTATGGCTACACCTTC. It yields the protein CASSHLLGQGDYGYTF. The chain combines TRBV4-2 with TRBJ1-2; 7 nucleotides align to TRBD1. Unmatched junction bases numbered 10, after V lost 3 bases and J lost 3 bases. The CDR3 consists of 16 residues. Germline-derived CDR1 and CDR2 are LGHNA and YNFKEQ.